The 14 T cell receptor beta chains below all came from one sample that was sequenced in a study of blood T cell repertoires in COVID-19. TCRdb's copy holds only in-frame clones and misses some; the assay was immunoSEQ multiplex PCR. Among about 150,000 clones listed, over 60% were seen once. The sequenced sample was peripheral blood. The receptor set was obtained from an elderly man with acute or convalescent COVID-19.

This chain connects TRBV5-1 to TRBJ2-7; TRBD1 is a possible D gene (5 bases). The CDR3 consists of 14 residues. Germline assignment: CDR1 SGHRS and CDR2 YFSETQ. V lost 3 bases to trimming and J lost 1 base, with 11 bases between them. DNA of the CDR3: TGCGCCAGCAGCTGGGGCGCCGCATCCTACGAGCAGTACTTC. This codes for CASSWGAASYEQYF.

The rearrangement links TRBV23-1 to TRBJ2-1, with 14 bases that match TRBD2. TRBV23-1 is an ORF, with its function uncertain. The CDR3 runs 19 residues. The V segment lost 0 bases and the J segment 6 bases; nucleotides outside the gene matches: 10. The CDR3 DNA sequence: TGCGCCAGCAGTCAATCTTGGACTAGCGGGGGGCGACTTCGCAATGAGCAGTTCTTC. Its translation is CASSQSWTSGGRLRNEQFF.

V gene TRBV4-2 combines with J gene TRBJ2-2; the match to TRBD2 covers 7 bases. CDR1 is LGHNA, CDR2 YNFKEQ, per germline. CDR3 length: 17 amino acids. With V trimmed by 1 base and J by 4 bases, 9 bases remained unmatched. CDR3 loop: CASSQVSGSGGTGELFF. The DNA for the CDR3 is TGTGCCAGCAGCCAAGTATCCGGGTCGGGGGGCACCGGGGAGCTGTTTTTT.

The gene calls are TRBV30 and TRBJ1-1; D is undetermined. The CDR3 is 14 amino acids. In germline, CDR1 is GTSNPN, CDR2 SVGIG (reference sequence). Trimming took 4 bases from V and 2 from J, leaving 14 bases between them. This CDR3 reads CAWTLVAVNTEAFF. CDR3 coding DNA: TGTGCCTGGACCCTGGTTGCGGTTAACACTGAAGCTTTCTTT.

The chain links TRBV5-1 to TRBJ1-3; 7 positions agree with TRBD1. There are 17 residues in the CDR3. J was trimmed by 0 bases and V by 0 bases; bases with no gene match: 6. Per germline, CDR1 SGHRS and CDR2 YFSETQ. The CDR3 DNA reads TGCGCCAGCAGCTTGGAGGGACAGAAGAACTCTGGAAACACCATATATTTT. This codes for CASSLEGQKNSGNTIYF.

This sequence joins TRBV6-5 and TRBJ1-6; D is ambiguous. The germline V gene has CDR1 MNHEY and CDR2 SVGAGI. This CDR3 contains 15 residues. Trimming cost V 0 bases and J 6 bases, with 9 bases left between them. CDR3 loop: CASSYSSPPNSPLHF. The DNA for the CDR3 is TGTGCCAGCAGTTACTCGAGCCCGCCTAATTCACCCCTCCACTTT.

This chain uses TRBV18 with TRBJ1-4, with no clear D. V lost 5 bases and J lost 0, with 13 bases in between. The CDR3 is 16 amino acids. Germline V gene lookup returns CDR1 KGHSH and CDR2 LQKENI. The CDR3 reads CASSSNRVTTNEKLFF. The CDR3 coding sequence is TGTGCCAGCTCATCGAACCGGGTCACAACTAATGAAAAACTGTTTTTT.

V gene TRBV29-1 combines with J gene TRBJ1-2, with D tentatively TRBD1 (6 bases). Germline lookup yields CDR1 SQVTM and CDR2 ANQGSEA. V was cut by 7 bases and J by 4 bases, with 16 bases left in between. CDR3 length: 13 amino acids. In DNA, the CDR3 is TGCAGCGGTGAGGGGGGGGCTGGCTATGGCTACACCTTC. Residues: CSGEGGAGYGYTF.

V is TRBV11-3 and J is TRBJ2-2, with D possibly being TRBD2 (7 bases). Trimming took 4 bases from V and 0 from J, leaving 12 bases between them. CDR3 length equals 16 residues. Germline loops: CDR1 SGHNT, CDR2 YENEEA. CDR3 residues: CASSSKGGTNTGELFF. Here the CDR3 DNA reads TGTGCCAGCAGCTCGAAGGGGGGGACGAACACCGGGGAGCTGTTTTTT.

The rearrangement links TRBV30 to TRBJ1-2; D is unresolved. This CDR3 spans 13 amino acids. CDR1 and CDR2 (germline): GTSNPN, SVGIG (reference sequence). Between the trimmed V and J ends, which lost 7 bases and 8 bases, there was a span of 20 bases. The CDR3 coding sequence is TGTGCCTCGGAGAGGTTGGGAGCCCAGGGCTACACCTTC. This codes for CASERLGAQGYTF.

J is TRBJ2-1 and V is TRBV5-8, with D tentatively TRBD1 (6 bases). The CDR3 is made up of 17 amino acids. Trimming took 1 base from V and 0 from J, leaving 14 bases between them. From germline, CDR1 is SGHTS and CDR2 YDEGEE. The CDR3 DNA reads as TGTGCCAGCAGCTTGCCGACAGGCTCAAGCTCCTACAATGAGCAGTTCTTC. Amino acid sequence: CASSLPTGSSSYNEQFF.

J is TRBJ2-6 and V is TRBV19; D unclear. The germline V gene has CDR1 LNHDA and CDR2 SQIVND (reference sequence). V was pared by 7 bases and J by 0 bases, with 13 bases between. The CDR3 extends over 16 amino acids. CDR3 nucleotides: TGTGCCAGTACCCCGGGTCCGAGCTCTGGGGCCAACGTCCTGACTTTC. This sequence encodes CASTPGPSSGANVLTF.

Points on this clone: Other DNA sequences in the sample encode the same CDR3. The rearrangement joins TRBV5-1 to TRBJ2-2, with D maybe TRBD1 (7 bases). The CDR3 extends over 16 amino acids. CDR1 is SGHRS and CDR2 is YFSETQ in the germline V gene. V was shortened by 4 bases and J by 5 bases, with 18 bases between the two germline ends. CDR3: CASSPLQGGGTGELFF. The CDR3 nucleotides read TGCGCCAGCAGCCCCCTGCAGGGGGGCGGTACCGGGGAGCTGTTTTTT.

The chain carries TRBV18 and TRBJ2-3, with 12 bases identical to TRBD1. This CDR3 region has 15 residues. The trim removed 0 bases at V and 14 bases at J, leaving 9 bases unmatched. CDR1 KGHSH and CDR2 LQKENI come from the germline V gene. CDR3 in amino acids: CASSPPEGQGAIRYF. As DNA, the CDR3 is TGTGCCAGCTCACCACCGGAGGGACAGGGGGCGATCCGGTATTTT. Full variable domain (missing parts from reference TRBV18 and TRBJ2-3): NAGVMQNPRHLVRRRGQEARLRCSPMKGHSHVYWYRQLPEEGLKFMVYLQKENIIDESGMPKERFSAEFPKEGPSILRIQQVVRGDSAAYFCASSPPEGQGAIRYFGPGTRLTVL.